This T cell receptor beta chain came from a study of T-cell reconstitution after alpha-beta-depleted transplantation in children. It was with unique molecular identifiers that the TCRbeta library was prepared. TCRdb reprocessed the PCR reads via MiXCR and lists one record per CDR3 protein. This table has hundreds of thousands of distinct CDR3 sequences, around 12% appearing once. Between the trimmed V and J ends, which lost 4 bases and 3 bases, there was a span of 16 bases. Germline V lookup: CDR1 KGHDR, CDR2 SFDVKD. The CDR3 has 16 amino acids. This clonotype was seen a few times. This material consisted of PBMCs from the stem cell graft donor, taken from the stem cell graft. The chain uses TRBV24-1 and TRBJ2-3; possibly TRBD2 for D (5 bases). This clonotype was sampled from a human donor who donated a stem cell graft to a child with combined immunodeficiency. The CDR3 coding sequence is TGTGCCACCAGTGAAGGCTGGGGAGTGCGAACAGATACGCAGTATTTT. As protein: CATSEGWGVRTDTQYF.